This T cell receptor beta chain appears in the sequencing data of a study of T cell repertoires and HLA-DP antigens. Study-level background: Transduced HeLa cells presented HLA-DP to CD4+ T cells.

After approximately 16 days, CD4+ cells were restimulated about 24 h with the same allogeneic DPB1. Cells were stimulated with HeLa cells transduced with HLA-DPA1/DPB1, HLA-DM, invariant chain and CD80. CD4+ T cells, purified by negative selection, averaged roughly 98% purity. In regard to this clone: The sample carries other DNA sequences with the same CDR3.

Primers targeted 54 TRBV and 13 TRBJ segments. TCRdb's table, derived via immunoSEQ multiplex PCR, lists solely in-frame clones and lacks some. The repertoire holds under 2,500 clones, with 78% as singletons. The sequence was obtained from a woman between 18 and 29 years old in good health and CMV-seronegative. Input material: CD137- CD4+ T cells from cultured PBMCs.

CDR3 in amino acids: CASSPRGLITDTQYF. The CDR3 bases are TGTGCCAGCAGCCCCAGGGGACTAATCACAGATACGCAGTATTTT. The chain recombines TRBV7-7 with TRBJ2-3; tentative D call: TRBD2 (7 bases). This CDR3 has 15 amino acids. Per the germline V gene, CDR1 is SSHAT and CDR2 is FNYEAQ (reference sequence). With 5 bases removed from V and 2 bases from J, the gap between germline ends came to 14 bases.